A single sample gave rise to the 6 T cell receptor beta chains below, sequenced in a study of human T cells and chemical hapten exposure. Time point meaning: patch test 1, 2 weeks after DPC sensitization. Treatment of the sample: therapeutic diphenylcyclopropenone sensitization with weekly scalp DPC. TCRdb reanalysed the RACE reads using MiXCR and keeps one entry per CDR3 protein. This sample has about 110,000 distinct CDR3 sequences, with approximately 11% found just once. The sample consisted of whole blood, taken in connection with sensitization to the hapten diphenylcyclopropenone (DPC). Receptors were obtained from a woman between 35 and 50 years old with alopecia areata. Some clones in this sample may be carry-over from other donors' samples.

This rearrangement joins TRBV5-1 to TRBJ2-2, with 7 bases that match TRBD1. The V gene end was trimmed by 0 bases and the J gene end by 5 bases; junction bases not matched to a gene: 4. Per germline, CDR1 SGHRS and CDR2 YFSETQ. The CDR3 contains 15 residues. The CDR3 DNA follows: TGCGCCAGCAGCTTGGGGACAGGATTTACCGGGGAGCTGTTTTTT. Protein sequence: CASSLGTGFTGELFF. Based on the CDR3 plus reference TRBV5-1 and TRBJ2-2, the full variable domain is KAGVTQTPRYLIKTRGQQVTLSCSPISGHRSVSWYQQTPGQGLQFLFEYFSETQRNKGNFPGRFSGRQFSNSRSEMNVSTLELGDSALYLCASSLGTGFTGELFFGEGSRLTVL.

The chain carries TRBV4-2 and TRBJ2-7; the D call may be TRBD1 or TRBD2 (5 bases each). This CDR3 region has 13 residues. The V gene's germline CDR1 is LGHNA and CDR2 YNFKEQ. V was cut by 3 bases and J by 6 bases, with 12 bases left in between. The CDR3 protein is CASSQQTRGEQYF. CDR3 nucleotide sequence: TGTGCCAGCAGCCAGCAAACTAGGGGCGAGCAGTACTTC.

Turning to this clonotype: With a much larger clone just one base away, this may be a read error. The chain joins TRBV2 to TRBJ2-1; 10 nucleotides align to TRBD2. The junction had 5 bases not matched to a gene; V was cut back by 3 bases and J by 0 bases. The germline V gene encodes CDR1 SNHLY and CDR2 FYNNEI. This CDR3 is 17 amino acids long. CDR3 sequence reads: CASSDWASGSSYNEQFF. The CDR3, as DNA: TGTGCCAGCAGTGATTGGGCTAGCGGGAGCTCCTACAATGAGCAGTTCTTC. Full variable domain (remainder filled in from reference TRBV2 and TRBJ2-1): EPEVTQTPSHQVTQMGQEVILRCVPISNHLYFYWYRQILGQKVEFLVSFYNNEISEKSEIFDDQFSVERPDGSNFTLKIRSTKLEDSAMYFCASSDWASGSSYNEQFFGPGTRLTVL.

In this sample, this clonotype turned up a few times. J is TRBJ1-4 and V is TRBV11-2; TRBD1 aligns across 10 bases. Looked up from germline, CDR1 is SGHAT and CDR2 is FQNNGV. J was trimmed by 7 bases and V by 5 bases; bases with no gene match: 4. The CDR3 loop spans 14 amino acids. The CDR3 reads CASSQGQGSEKLFF. The CDR3 nucleotides read TGTGCCAGCAGCCAGGGACAGGGGAGTGAAAAACTGTTTTTT. Full variable domain (outside the CDR3, taken from reference TRBV11-2 and TRBJ1-4): EAGVAQSPRYKIIEKRQSVAFWCNPISGHATLYWYQQILGQGPKLLIQFQNNGVVDDSQLPKDRFSAERLKGVDSTLKIQPAKLEDSAVYLCASSQGQGSEKLFFGSGTQLSVL.

Ten or more counts support this clonotype. The chain has TRBV29-1 and TRBJ2-1; D is uncertain. In germline, CDR1 is SQVTM, CDR2 ANQGSEA. V was trimmed by 4 bases and J by 8 bases, leaving 6 bases between them. This CDR3 has 10 residues. CDR3: CSVGKDEQFF. CDR3 DNA: TGCAGCGTTGGAAAGGATGAGCAGTTCTTC.

The chain recombines TRBV4-3 with TRBJ2-3; D remains unclear. Germline V lookup: CDR1 LGHNA, CDR2 YSLEER. Trimming removed 3 bases from V and 5 bases from J, with 15 bases in between. This CDR3 has 15 residues. CDR3 bases: TGCGCCAGCAGCCAGAGCAGTAATATTGAAGATACGCAGTATTTT. Translated: CASSQSSNIEDTQYF.